These 27 T cell receptor beta chains came from one sample sequenced in a study of blood T cell repertoires in COVID-19. Using immunoSEQ multiplex PCR, the repertoire was profiled, and TCRdb retains in-frame clones only, with some absent. The table has 250,000 or so clones, over 70% seen once; the top ten hold about 2.9%. The sequenced material came from PBMCs or T cells enriched from blood (not recorded which). These receptors came from a woman aged 40 to 55 who had been exposed to COVID-19.

The chain recombines TRBV14 with TRBJ1-1; 10 nucleotides line up with TRBD1. The CDR3 spans 18 residues. The ends lost 1 base at V and 3 bases at J; junction bases unmatched: 11. From germline, CDR1 is SGHDN and CDR2 FVKESK. DNA for the CDR3: TGTGCCAGCAGCCAAGTCCGGGACAGGGGTATTTTGGACACTGAAGCTTTCTTT. Translation: CASSQVRDRGILDTEAFF.

The chain links TRBV28 to TRBJ2-1; tentative D call: TRBD2 (7 bases). This CDR3 contains 17 residues. The V gene lost 7 bases and the J gene lost 5 bases, with 24 bases spanning the gap. In germline, CDR1 is MDHEN, CDR2 SYDVKM. The CDR3: CASTMRGGRPLHNEQFF. The CDR3 nucleotides are TGTGCCAGCACCATGAGGGGGGGTAGGCCTTTGCACAATGAGCAGTTCTTC. The whole variable domain, filled in from reference TRBV28 and TRBJ2-1, reads DVKVTQSSRYLVKRTGEKVFLECVQDMDHENMFWYRQDPGLGLRLIYFSYDVKMKEKGDIPEGYSVSREKKERFSLILESASTNQTSMYLCASTMRGGRPLHNEQFFGPGTRLTVL.

This rearrangement joins TRBV6-2 or TRBV6-3 to TRBJ1-2; no definite D call. This CDR3 is built from 15 residues. V was trimmed by 2 bases and J by 2 bases, leaving 12 bases between them. Germline V gene data show CDR1 as MNHEY and CDR2 as SVGEGT. CDR3: CASSYQGRKNYGYTF. In DNA form, the CDR3 reads TGTGCCAGCAGTTACCAAGGCAGGAAAAACTATGGCTACACCTTC.

As to this clone: A read error may produce the germline difference seen at one junction end. This rearrangement joins TRBV5-1 to TRBJ2-5; 9 bases map to TRBD2. Per germline, CDR1 SGHRS and CDR2 YFSETQ. CDR3 size: 16 residues. CDR3: CASSSLGAGGQETQYF. CDR3 sequence (DNA): TGTGCCAGCAGCTCCCTAGGGGCGGGAGGGCAAGAGACCCAGTACTTC.

The chain couples TRBV7-2 to TRBJ2-5, with 8 nucleotides matching TRBD1. CDR1 is SGHTA and CDR2 is FQGNSA in the germline V gene. Unmatched junction bases numbered 7, after V lost 5 bases and J lost 5 bases. There are 14 residues in the CDR3. The CDR3 protein is CASSQDRGWETQYF. CDR3 DNA: TGTGCCAGCAGCCAAGACAGGGGCTGGGAGACCCAGTACTTC. Full variable domain (remainder filled in from reference TRBV7-2 and TRBJ2-5): GAGVSQSPSNKVTEKGKDVELRCDPISGHTALYWYRQSLGQGLEFLIYFQGNSAPDKSGLPSDRFSAERTGGSVSTLTIQRTQQEDSAVYLCASSQDRGWETQYFGPGTRLLVL.

The chain links TRBV6-5 to TRBJ2-1, with D possibly matching TRBD2 (6 bases). The CDR3 has 15 amino acids. Germline V CDR1 and CDR2: MNHEY, SVGAGI. V dropped 4 bases and J dropped 2 bases, with 12 bases sitting between them. The DNA of the CDR3 is TGTGCCAGCAGTTCGGACCGCGGGGCCTACAATGAGCAGTTCTTC. It specifies CASSSDRGAYNEQFF.

This chain connects TRBV6-4 to TRBJ1-4; 7 bases match TRBD1. This CDR3 is built from 15 residues. After removal of 6 bases from V and 3 bases from J, the junction contained 7 bases not matched to a gene. Germline CDR1 MRHNA, CDR2 SNTAGT. In DNA, the CDR3 is TGTGCCAGCAGGCAAGAGGGGGCTTCTAATGAAAAACTGTTTTTT. Translated, it gives CASRQEGASNEKLFF.

This rearrangement joins TRBV30 to TRBJ1-1; D is possibly TRBD1 (6 bases). The CDR3 is made up of 14 amino acids. The V gene lost 2 bases and the J gene lost 1 base, with 11 bases spanning the gap. The germline CDR1 and CDR2 sequences are GTSNPN and SVGIG (reference sequence). The CDR3 DNA reads TGTGCCTGGAGTCCCTGGACAGCGAACACTGAAGCTTTCTTT. Translation gives CAWSPWTANTEAFF.

This chain links TRBV5-1 with TRBJ1-1, with 7 nucleotides matching TRBD1. Germline values: CDR1 SGHRS, CDR2 YFSETQ. Trimming took 0 bases from V and 4 from J; bases not matched to a gene: 12. The CDR3 runs 17 residues. The CDR3 DNA is TGCGCCAGCAGCTTGGGAGGCAGGGGGTTCCAGGGCACTGAAGCTTTCTTT. This translates into CASSLGGRGFQGTEAFF.

This clone was seen a handful of times. The chain uses TRBV29-1 and TRBJ1-1; D remains ambiguous. This CDR3 has 11 amino acids. Trimming cost V 6 bases and J 1 base, with 6 bases left between them. Germline CDR1 SQVTM, CDR2 ANQGSEA. The CDR3 DNA is TGCAGCGTCGAGGGGAACACTGAAGCTTTCTTT. It is translated as CSVEGNTEAFF.

With respect to this clone: The sample has other DNA sequences that encode this CDR3 too. The chain carries TRBV29-1 and TRBJ1-5; 7 bases fit TRBD1. V trimming: 5 bases; J trimming: 6 bases; junction bases outside the gene matches: 4. CDR1 and CDR2 from the germline V gene are SQVTM and ANQGSEA. This CDR3 comprises 12 residues. CDR3 sequence reads: CSVQAGGQPQHF. As DNA, the CDR3 is TGCAGCGTTCAAGCAGGGGGTCAGCCCCAGCATTTT.

V gene TRBV10-3 combines with J gene TRBJ2-3, with 9 bases identical to TRBD2. Germline-derived CDR1 and CDR2 are ENHRY and SYGVKD. This CDR3 has 16 amino acids. Trimming cost V 0 bases and J 1 base; bases outside gene matches: 2. The CDR3 loop reads CAISESLAGGTDTQYF. In DNA, the CDR3 is TGTGCCATCAGTGAGTCGTTAGCGGGGGGCACAGATACGCAGTATTTT.

The chain recombines TRBV25-1 with TRBJ1-1; perhaps TRBD1 as D (5 bases). The ends were cut back, 0 bases at V and 1 base at J, with 15 bases in the middle. The length of the CDR3 is 17 residues. Germline values: CDR1 MGHDK, CDR2 SYGVNS. The CDR3 region is CASSEYRLRGTNTEAFF. The CDR3 DNA sequence: TGTGCCAGCAGTGAATATCGCCTACGGGGGACGAACACTGAAGCTTTCTTT.

The chain links TRBV19 to TRBJ2-2; TRBD1 is a possible D gene (6 bases). The V gene's germline CDR1 is LNHDA and CDR2 SQIVND (reference sequence). The CDR3 runs 18 residues. Between the trimmed V and J ends, which lost 0 bases and 7 bases, there was a span of 21 bases. The DNA of the CDR3 is TGTGCCAGTAGTATAGATGGTGAGGTTAGGGGGTACGGCGGGGAGCTGTTTTTT. Its translation: CASSIDGEVRGYGGELFF. Based on the CDR3 plus reference TRBV19 and TRBJ2-2, the full variable domain is DGGITQSPKYLFRKEGQNVTLSCEQNLNHDAMYWYRQDPGQGLRLIYYSQIVNDFQKGDIAEGYSVSREKKESFPLTVTSAQKNPTAFYLCASSIDGEVRGYGGELFFGEGSRLTVL.

The chain joins TRBV7-2 to TRBJ1-1, with D unresolved. Trimming took 2 bases from V and 1 from J, leaving 8 bases between them. In germline, CDR1 is SGHTA, CDR2 FQGNSA. The CDR3 has 14 residues. The CDR3 here is CASSLQAQNTEAFF. Here the CDR3 DNA reads TGTGCCAGCAGCTTACAGGCCCAGAACACTGAAGCTTTCTTT.

The V gene is TRBV29-1, the J gene TRBJ2-1; 8 nucleotides line up with TRBD1. The J segment lost 6 bases and the V segment lost 6 bases, leaving 16 bases of the junction unmatched. This CDR3 region has 16 residues. Per the germline V gene, CDR1 is SQVTM and CDR2 is ANQGSEA. The CDR3 region is CSVGDRGRDRGNEQFF. As DNA, the CDR3 is TGCAGCGTAGGCGACAGGGGCCGTGACCGGGGCAATGAGCAGTTCTTC.

This clone showed up just a few times. The chain couples TRBV6-5 to TRBJ1-2; D not certain. Germline V CDR1 and CDR2: MNHEY, SVGAGI. V gave up 6 bases and J gave up 8 bases, with 13 bases separating them. The CDR3 runs 12 residues. CDR3 region: CASRLTNSGYTF. DNA for the CDR3: TGTGCCAGCAGACTCACAAACAGCGGCTACACCTTC.

A word on this clone: One end of the junction fails to match germline, which may point to a read error. The chain employs TRBV15 and TRBJ2-4, with TRBD2 identical over 10 bases. CDR3 length: 15 residues. Germline V gene lookup returns CDR1 LNHNV and CDR2 YYDKDF (reference sequence). The CDR3 DNA reads as TGCGCCACCAGCAGCGGGAGGGGGGGGACAAACATTCAGTACTTC. This sequence encodes CATSSGRGGTNIQYF.

J is TRBJ2-3 and V is TRBV30; a weak D match, TRBD2 (6 bases). Trimming left V 3 bases short and J 5 bases short, with 21 bases between. The CDR3 extends over 16 amino acids. Germline V gene data show CDR1 as GTSNPN and CDR2 as SVGIG (reference sequence). CDR3 region: CAWSASIAAQVDTQYF. Written as DNA, the CDR3 is TGTGCCTGGAGCGCCAGCATAGCGGCACAGGTAGATACGCAGTATTTT.

On this clone itself: Germline and junction disagree at one end, which may indicate a read error. The chain uses TRBV5-1 and TRBJ1-4; a weak D match, TRBD1 (6 bases). Germline V gene data show CDR1 as SGHRS and CDR2 as YFSETQ. The CDR3 totals 17 residues. CDR3 loop: CASSKTGPIENYEKLFF. CDR3 coding DNA: TGTGCCAGCAGCAAGACAGGCCCAATAGAGAACTATGAAAAACTGTTTTTT.

The chain couples TRBV7-3 to TRBJ1-6; no clear D gene. Germline CDR1 SGHTA, CDR2 FQGTGA. The CDR3 contains 16 residues. Trimming took off 1 base at V and 6 bases at J, with 13 bases between the two ends. The CDR3 sequence: CASSLNRGLGNSPLHF. DNA for the CDR3: TGTGCCAGCAGCTTAAACCGGGGTCTGGGTAATTCACCCCTCCACTTT.

This clone has just a few counts. The chain links TRBV3-1 (or the pseudogene TRBV3-2) to TRBJ2-1, with 10 bases fitting TRBD2. The CDR3 consists of 12 residues. Germline CDR1 LGHDT, CDR2 YNNKEL (reference sequence). Here the CDR3 DNA reads TGTGCTGGACTAGCGGAATACAATGAGCAGTTCTTC. Translation gives CAGLAEYNEQFF.

This clone was detected only a few times. The chain uses TRBV6-2 or TRBV6-3 and TRBJ1-1; 8 nucleotides line up with TRBD1. Germline V gives CDR1 MNHEY, CDR2 SVGEGT. The CDR3 is made up of 14 amino acids. V was pared by 6 bases and J by 6 bases, with 9 bases of the junction left unmatched. The CDR3 DNA is TGTGCCAGCAGCCCTGGGACAGGCTTTGCTGAAGCTTTCTTT. Translating it yields CASSPGTGFAEAFF.

The rearrangement uses TRBV18 and TRBJ2-7; D is unresolved. The ends were cut back, 0 bases at V and 2 bases at J, with 2 bases in the middle. The germline V gene has CDR1 KGHSH and CDR2 LQKENI. There are 12 residues in the CDR3. The CDR3 nucleotides read TGTGCCAGCTCACCACCCACCTACGAGCAGTACTTC. Protein product: CASSPPTYEQYF.

This clone was counted once. This chain links TRBV5-4 with TRBJ1-6; tentative D call: TRBD1 (6 bases). The germline V gene has CDR1 SGHNT and CDR2 YYREEE (reference sequence). The germline V and J ends were trimmed by 4 bases and 4 bases, with 21 bases remaining between them. This CDR3 comprises 18 residues. The CDR3 loop reads CASSPTRTEILYNSPLHF. CDR3 nucleotides: TGTGCCAGCAGCCCGACAAGGACAGAAATTCTTTATAATTCACCCCTCCACTTT.

The V call is TRBV5-1, the J call TRBJ2-5; TRBD2 agrees at 12 bases. With V trimmed by 0 bases and J by 3 bases, 3 bases remained unmatched. CDR3 length equals 16 residues. CDR1 SGHRS and CDR2 YFSETQ come from the germline V gene. The CDR3 loop reads CASSLVPSGGEETQYF. Written as DNA, the CDR3 is TGCGCCAGCAGCTTGGTGCCTAGCGGGGGGGAAGAGACCCAGTACTTC.

V is TRBV7-3 and J is TRBJ1-1, with D hard to call. This CDR3 region has 15 residues. Germline CDR1 reads SGHTA; CDR2 reads FQGTGA. Trimming shortened V by 0 bases and J by 2 bases, and 10 bases separated the two germline ends. The DNA of the CDR3 is TGTGCCAGCAGCTTAACTCGGGAAATCAACACTGAAGCTTTCTTT. This encodes CASSLTREINTEAFF.